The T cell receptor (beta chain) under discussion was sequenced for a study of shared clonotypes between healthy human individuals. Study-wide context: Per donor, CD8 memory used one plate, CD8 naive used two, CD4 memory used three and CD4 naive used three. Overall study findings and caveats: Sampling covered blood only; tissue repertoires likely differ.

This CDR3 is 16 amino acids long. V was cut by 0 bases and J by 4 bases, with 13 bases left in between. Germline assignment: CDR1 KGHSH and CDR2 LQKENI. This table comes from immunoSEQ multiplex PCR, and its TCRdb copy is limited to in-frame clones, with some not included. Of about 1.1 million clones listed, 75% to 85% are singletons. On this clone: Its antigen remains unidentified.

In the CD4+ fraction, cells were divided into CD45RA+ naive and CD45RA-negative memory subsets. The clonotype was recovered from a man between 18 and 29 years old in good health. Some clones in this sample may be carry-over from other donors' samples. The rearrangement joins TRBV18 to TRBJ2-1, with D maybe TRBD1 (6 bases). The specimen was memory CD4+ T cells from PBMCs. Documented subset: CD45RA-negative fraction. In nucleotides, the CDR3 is TGTGCCAGCTCACCACCGGGGGCAGGAGAGTACAATGAGCAGTTCTTC. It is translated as CASSPPGAGEYNEQFF.